The clone carrying this TCR beta chain was found a few times. What it binds is unknown. Looked up from germline, CDR1 is SGHNT and CDR2 is YYREEE (reference sequence). The CDR3 contains 13 residues. Trimming removed 4 bases from V and 7 bases from J, with 9 bases in between. Assay used: immunoSEQ multiplex PCR; TCRdb lists only in-frame clones, some missing. The table has about 50,000 clones, approximately 89% seen once; the top ten hold roughly 12%. This sample was included in a study of OX40 agonist ivuxolimab in advanced cancers. General study points: Clonal expansion was seen in CD4+ and CD8+ blood T cells by week 6 at 0.1 to 3.0 mg/kg.

The V and J genes are TRBV5-4 and TRBJ1-6; D is perhaps TRBD1 (6 bases). The sample was CD4+ or CD8+ T cells sorted from blood, taken in a trial of the OX40 agonist ivuxolimab. This clonotype was sampled from an adult with an advanced solid tumor such as melanoma, head and neck, liver or kidney cancer. As DNA, the CDR3 is TGTGCCAGCAGCCCGGACAGAAATTCACCCCTCCACTTT. Translating gives CASSPDRNSPLHF.